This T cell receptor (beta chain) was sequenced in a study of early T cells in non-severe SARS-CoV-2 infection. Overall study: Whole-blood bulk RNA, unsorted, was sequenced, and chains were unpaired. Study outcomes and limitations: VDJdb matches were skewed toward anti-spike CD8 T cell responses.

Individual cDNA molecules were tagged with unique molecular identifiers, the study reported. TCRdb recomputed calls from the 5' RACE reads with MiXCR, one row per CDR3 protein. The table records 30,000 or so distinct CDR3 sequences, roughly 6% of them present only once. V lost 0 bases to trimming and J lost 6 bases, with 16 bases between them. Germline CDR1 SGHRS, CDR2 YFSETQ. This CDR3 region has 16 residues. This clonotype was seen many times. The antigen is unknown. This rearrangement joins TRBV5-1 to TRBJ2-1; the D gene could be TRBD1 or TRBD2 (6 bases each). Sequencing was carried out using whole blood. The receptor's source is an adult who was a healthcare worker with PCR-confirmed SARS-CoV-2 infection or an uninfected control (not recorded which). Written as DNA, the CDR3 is TGCGCCAGCAGCTTGGCCCAGCAGGGGACTCTCAATGAGCAGTTCTTC. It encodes CASSLAQQGTLNEQFF. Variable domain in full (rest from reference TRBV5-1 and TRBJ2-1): KAGVTQTPRYLIKTRGQQVTLSCSPISGHRSVSWYQQTPGQGLQFLFEYFSETQRNKGNFPGRFSGRQFSNSRSEMNVSTLELGDSALYLCASSLAQQGTLNEQFFGPGTRLTVL.